This T cell receptor (beta chain) was identified in a study of a mutant IDH1 vaccine in newly diagnosed glioma. Regarding the study as a whole: Whatever changes occurred in top peripheral T cell clonotypes seemed unrelated to pseudoprogression.

Noted time point: week 23, last vaccination. Topical imiquimod accompanied each vaccine dose, which consisted of 300 ug of mutant IDH1 20-mer peptide. Concerning this clone itself: What it binds is not known.

Generated by immunoSEQ multiplex PCR, the TCRdb table keeps only in-frame clones and is missing some. The table records some 80,000 clones, 85% of them present only once. The CDR3 extends over 13 amino acids. With 5 bases removed from V and 4 bases from J, the gap between germline ends came to 11 bases. The germline gives CDR1 SNHLY, CDR2 FYNNEI. The starting material was PBMCs, obtained from a glioma patient whose treatment included an IDH1 peptide vaccine. This clonotype was obtained from a woman in her forties or fifties with glioma. The chain joins TRBV2 to TRBJ2-5, with D uncertain. The CDR3 DNA sequence: TGTGCCAGCAGTTACATAAGTGGAGAGACCCAGTACTTC. This translates into CASSYISGETQYF.